This note documents a single TCR beta chain sequence. Antigen: not known. Measured with immunoSEQ multiplex PCR; TCRdb has only the in-frame clones, and not every one. The data contain around 1.1 million clones, roughly 80% of them singletons. This sample is drawn from a study of shared clonotypes between healthy human individuals. Study details: There were three CD4 naive, three CD4 memory, two CD8 naive and one CD8 memory plates per donor. Study results and limitations: Roughly 5% of naive CD4 clonotypes were shared across several donors.

The CDR3 has 15 residues. V was pared by 6 bases and J by 3 bases, with 6 bases of the junction left unmatched. Looked up from germline, CDR1 is SGHTA and CDR2 is FQGTGA. This TCR was sampled from a man aged 18 to 35 in good health. Some clones in this sample may be carry-over from other donors' samples. The chain couples TRBV7-3 to TRBJ2-2; 8 nucleotides align to TRBD1. Source material: memory CD4+ T cells from PBMCs. Specified subset: CD45RA-negative fraction. The CDR3 is CASSQGARDTGELFF. The CDR3 DNA reads as TGTGCCAGCAGTCAGGGGGCTAGGGACACCGGGGAGCTGTTTTTT.